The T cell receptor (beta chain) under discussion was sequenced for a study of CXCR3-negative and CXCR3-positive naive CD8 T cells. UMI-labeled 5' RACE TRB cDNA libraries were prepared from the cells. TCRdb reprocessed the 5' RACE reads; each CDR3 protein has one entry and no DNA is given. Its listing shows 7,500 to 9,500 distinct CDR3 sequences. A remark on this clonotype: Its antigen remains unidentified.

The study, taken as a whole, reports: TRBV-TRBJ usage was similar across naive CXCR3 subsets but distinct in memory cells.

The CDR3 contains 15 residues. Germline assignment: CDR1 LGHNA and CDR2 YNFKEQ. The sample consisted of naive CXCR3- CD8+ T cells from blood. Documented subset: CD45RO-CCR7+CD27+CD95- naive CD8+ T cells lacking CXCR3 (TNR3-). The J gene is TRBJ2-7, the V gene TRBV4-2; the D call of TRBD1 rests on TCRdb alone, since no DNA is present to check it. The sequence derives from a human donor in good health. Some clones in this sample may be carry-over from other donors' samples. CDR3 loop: CASSPLTGSYYEQYF.